These T cell receptor beta chains were read from a single sample in a study of cytomegalovirus exposure and HLA in healthy donors. Produced via immunoSEQ multiplex PCR; TCRdb's table is partial and in-frame only. The table has about 120,000 clones, under 70% seen once. Sequencing was carried out using PBMCs. The receptors here all came from a man aged 18-30 years in good health and CMV-seropositive. CDR3s include the opening cysteine and the closing phenylalanine or tryptophan. The D gene is left open where the match is weak. A row's size may be missing; if present it is once, few, many or a size class.

V gene,D gene,J gene,clone size,CDR3 DNA,CDR3 protein
TRBV7-9,.,TRBJ2-6,few,TGTGCCAGCAGCTACGGAGTTTCTGGGGCCAACGTCCTGACTTTC,CASSYGVSGANVLTF
TRBV28,.,TRBJ1-5,.,TGTGCCAGCAGTTTATGGTCCTCGGGGAGGGGAGGGGGTGGTGGCAATCAGCCCCAGCATTTT,CASSLWSSGRGGGGGNQPQHF
TRBV27,.,TRBJ1-1,.,TGTGCCAGCGCCCCGGGTCTCGTGGCTGAAGCTTTCTTT,CASAPGLVAEAFF
TRBV11-2,TRBD2,TRBJ2-1,.,TGTGCCAGCAGTTTCATCCCGGTGACTAGCGGGGGAAATGAGCAGTTCTTC,CASSFIPVTSGGNEQFF
TRBV7-9,TRBD1,TRBJ2-5,.,TGTGCCAGCAGCTTTACAGGGGGGGAGACCCAGTACTTC,CASSFTGGETQYF
TRBV9,.,TRBJ2-2,.,TGTGCCAGCAGCACTGACAGGCTCGGGGAGCTGTTTTTT,CASSTDRLGELFF
TRBV28,TRBD1,TRBJ2-7,.,TGTGCCAGCAGTCGGGACAGTGACGACGAGCAGTACTTC,CASSRDSDDEQYF
TRBV7-9,.,TRBJ2-3,.,TGTGCCAGCAGCCCCCGACAGGGCGGGGTGGATACGCAGTATTTT,CASSPRQGGVDTQYF
TRBV7-9,.,TRBJ1-2,.,TGTGCCAGCAGCTTACAGGGAGGCGGCTACACCTTC,CASSLQGGGYTF
TRBV2,.,TRBJ1-2,.,TGTGCCAGCAAGGTCAGGAACTATGGCTACACCTTC,CASKVRNYGYTF
TRBV18,TRBD1,TRBJ1-1,few,TGTGCCAGCTCACCGACAGGGGATCGACTCCAAACCGCTTTCTTT,CASSPTGDRLQTAFF
TRBV7-7,TRBD2,TRBJ2-5,.,TGTGCCAGCAGCTTATCTATAGCGGGGGCGGGGGCCCAGTACTTC,CASSLSIAGAGAQYF
TRBV28,.,TRBJ1-1,.,TGTGCCAGCTCCCTGGTCAACATGAACACTGAAGCTTTCTTT,CASSLVNMNTEAFF
TRBV19,.,TRBJ1-1,.,TGTGCCAGTAGAGGCCGGGAGAGGTTGAACACTGAAGCTTTCTTT,CASRGRERLNTEAFF
TRBV6-6,.,TRBJ1-5,.,TGTGCCAGCGGGGAGGGTCGGAATCAGCCCCAGCATTTT,CASGEGRNQPQHF
TRBV5-1,.,TRBJ2-2,.,TGCGCCAGCAGCTCGGCCGGCACCACGAACACCGGGGGGCTGTTTTTT,CASSSAGTTNTGGLFF
TRBV6-5,.,TRBJ1-2,.,TGTGCCAGCAGCTACAGACAGGACTATGGCTACACCTTC,CASSYRQDYGYTF
TRBV10-3,TRBD2,TRBJ2-3,.,TGTGCCATCAAAGCGGGGGGGCCAGATACGCAGTATTTT,CAIKAGGPDTQYF
TRBV7-3,.,TRBJ2-3,.,TGTGCCAGCAGCCCCGCCGGGGGTCGTGATACGCAGTATTTT,CASSPAGGRDTQYF
TRBV6-5,.,TRBJ2-5,.,TGTGCCAGCAGTTGGAGTAGCAAAGAGACCCAGTACTTC,CASSWSSKETQYF
TRBV4-2,.,TRBJ1-4,.,TGTGCCAGCAGCCAAGAACGGGGAGTTAATGAAAAACTGTTTTTT,CASSQERGVNEKLFF
TRBV6-1,TRBD1,TRBJ1-1,.,TGTGCCAGCAGGGTACCCGACAGGGACGCTGAAGCTTTCTTT,CASRVPDRDAEAFF
TRBV5-6,TRBD1,TRBJ2-7,.,TGTGCCAGCAGCCGGGACAGAAACAAACCCTCCTACGAGCAGTACTTC,CASSRDRNKPSYEQYF
TRBV29-1,.,TRBJ2-3,.,TGCAGCGGTGCAGCGTCGAAACGGGATACGCAGTATTTT,CSGAASKRDTQYF
TRBV6-1,TRBD1,TRBJ1-5,.,TGTGCCAGCAGCGGGACAGCCAGACAGCCCCAGCATTTT,CASSGTARQPQHF